The 9 T cell receptor beta chains in this list originate from one sample, sequenced in a study of Tregs in tolerant kidney transplant recipients. Method: immunoSEQ multiplex PCR; TCRdb's copy keeps in-frame clones and lacks some. Of approximately 43,000 clones listed, 75% to 95% are singletons. The specimen was Tregs from blood. These receptor sequences come from a human donor in good health.

The V and J genes are TRBV11-2 and TRBJ1-1; D remains unclear. Germline assignment: CDR1 SGHAT and CDR2 FQNNGV. CDR3 size: 12 residues. V shed 1 base and J shed 4 bases, with 4 bases lying between them. CDR3 region: CASSLGATEAFF. The CDR3 region has the DNA TGTGCCAGCAGCTTAGGGGCCACTGAAGCTTTCTTT.

In this sample, this clone turned up once. V gene TRBV18 combines with J gene TRBJ2-5, with D possibly being TRBD1 or TRBD2 (5 bases each). CDR1 KGHSH and CDR2 LQKENI come from the germline V gene. The CDR3 spans 15 residues. The ends were cut back, 1 base at V and 1 base at J, with 10 bases in the middle. CDR3 in amino acids: CASSPRPGLQETQYF. CDR3 in DNA: TGTGCCAGCTCACCACGTCCGGGGCTCCAAGAGACCCAGTACTTC.

The chain carries TRBV5-1 and TRBJ1-1; 9 nucleotides line up with TRBD1. Trimming at V came to 2 bases and at J to 1 base, leaving 0 bases not matched to a gene. The CDR3 is 14 residues long. Germline CDR1 reads SGHRS; CDR2 reads YFSETQ. CDR3 nucleotides: TGCGCCAGCAGCTTACAGGGGGCGAACACTGAAGCTTTCTTT. It specifies CASSLQGANTEAFF.

The rearrangement uses TRBV10-2 and TRBJ2-2, with 11 bases identical to TRBD2. V lost 2 bases, J lost 8 bases, and 10 bases stayed unmatched. This CDR3 has 17 residues. Germline V CDR1 and CDR2: WSHSY, SAAADI. CDR3 loop: CASSEEGRLAGTGELFF. The CDR3 nucleotides are TGCGCCAGCAGTGAGGAAGGGAGACTAGCGGGAACTGGGGAGCTGTTTTTT.

DNA for the CDR3: TGTGCCAGCAGTCCAAGCGGGGTCGGCGAGACCCAGTACTTC. Protein sequence: CASSPSGVGETQYF. J is TRBJ2-5 and V is TRBV25-1; 7 bases fit TRBD2. V lost 5 bases and J lost 5; bases outside the gene matches: 8. CDR3 length: 14 amino acids. Germline CDR1 MGHDK, CDR2 SYGVNS.

V is TRBV7-6 and J is TRBJ1-1; D gene unclear. V lost 3 bases, J lost 3 bases, and 8 bases lay in between. This CDR3 is 13 amino acids long. Germline-derived CDR1 and CDR2 are SGHVS and FNYEAQ. The CDR3 DNA is TGTGCCAGCAGCTTGGCACAGTACACTGAAGCTTTCTTT. Translation: CASSLAQYTEAFF.

The chain couples TRBV7-2 to TRBJ2-2; D is unresolved. The germline CDR1 and CDR2 sequences are SGHTA and FQGNSA. V was trimmed by 5 bases and J by 9 bases, leaving 13 bases between them. This CDR3 is 13 amino acids long. DNA for the CDR3: TGTGCCAGCAGCCTCAGCTTAACCAGGGAGCTGTTTTTT. This encodes CASSLSLTRELFF.

This chain links TRBV5-1 with TRBJ2-7; tentatively, D is TRBD2 (5 bases). The CDR3 sequence is 13 residues long. Germline values: CDR1 SGHRS, CDR2 YFSETQ. V shed 6 bases and J shed 6 bases, with 16 bases lying between them. The CDR3 reads CASTDSLAGEQYF. CDR3 nucleotide sequence: TGCGCCAGCACGGACTCGCTAGCTGGCGAGCAGTACTTC.

In DNA form, the CDR3 reads TGTGCCAGTAGTTCATGGACTCTGACAGATACGCAGTATTTT. This codes for CASSSWTLTDTQYF. This chain joins TRBV19 and TRBJ2-3, with D possibly TRBD2 on 5 matching bases. This CDR3 region has 14 residues. CDR1 and CDR2 (germline): LNHDA, SQIVND (reference sequence). Trimming left V 5 bases short and J 3 bases short, with 12 bases between.